This T cell receptor (beta chain) appears in the sequencing data of a study of a mutant IDH1 vaccine in newly diagnosed glioma (dated by TCRdb to the early 2020s). About the full investigation: Across visits V03 through V10, patients got a total of eight vaccinations, given in weeks 1, 3, 5, 7, 11, 15, 19 and 23. Longitudinal TCRB deep sequencing was done for 25 treated patients, wherever samples were available for exploratory analyses. Vaccination started 4-6 weeks after radiotherapy alone, or was given together with temozolomide cycles in the groups whose treatment included chemotherapy. Prior to enrollment, patients had been given standard therapy consisting of radiotherapy alone, temozolomide alone, or radiochemotherapy with temozolomide, with the combination given to most patients. Six visits were used for peripheral blood collection: V03 (baseline), V05, V07, V10, V12 and V13. Of the roughly 30 treated patients, approximately 62% were male and approximately 38% were female, and the mean age was 40.4 years.

Broad study findings and their caveats: It was noted by the authors that analyses of patient blood samples could not be reproduced owing to sample limitations. PBMC samples for TCRB deep sequencing were selected based on availability. Immune responses induced by the vaccine were seen in around 94% of patients across multiple MHC alleles. Changes in the top peripheral T cell clonotypes picked up by TCRB sequencing did not appear to be linked to pseudoprogression.

Libraries were made using the immunoSEQ multiplex PCR assay. The hsTCRB Kit was used according to the manufacturer's protocol to amplify rearranged TCR beta chain sequences. An Illumina MiSeq was used to sequence the TCRB libraries. On the study's bioinformatics: The kit vendor's proprietary platform handled demultiplexing, trimming and gene mapping. TCRdb holds this immuneACCESS table with in-frame rearrangements only. Some clones are missing; in checked studies, unresolved V genes explain under half, and the rest has no known cause. From that table come the V and J calls and clone size; the DNA was used to work out D and trimming. Counted in this sample were about 21,000 clones; roughly nine tenths of them appeared once. The ten largest clones take up around 5.7% of the sample. To note about this clone: Its binding antigen is unknown. Base qualities are missing; no much larger clone stands one base away.

The time point label of this sample denotes: week 11, during vaccination. Every vaccine dose consisted of 300 ug of a 20-mer mutant IDH1 peptide in Montanide, administered subcutaneously together with topical imiquimod. All donors had newly diagnosed IDH1-mutant astrocytomas of WHO grade 3 or 4 that showed loss of nuclear ATRX. The samples were drawn from NOA16, a multicentre, single-arm, open-label phase I trial in Germany that tested a mutant IDH1 peptide vaccine in humans for the first time. Genomic DNA for TCRB sequencing was extracted from EDTA blood using the DNeasy Blood and Tissue Kit. The source material was PBMCs, sampled from a glioma patient whose treatment included an IDH1 peptide vaccine. The clonotype was recovered from a middle-aged woman with glioma.

The DNA sequence is as follows: TGCGCCAGCAGTTATGACAGGGGGGGTGACACTGAAGCTTTCTTT. It codes for CASSYDRGGDTEAFF. The chain is assembled from TRBV5-1 and TRBJ1-1, with 9 junctional bases fitting TRBD1. CDR1 and CDR2, per the germline V gene, are SGHRS and YFSETQ. Its CDR3 holds 15 amino acids, cysteine through phenylalanine. The read is trimmed to its CDR3 DNA, 45 bases read in frame from base 1. V has 5 bases trimmed and J has 3 bases trimmed; junction bases matching no gene number 8. With the rest looked up from the reference TRBV5-1 and TRBJ1-1 genes rather than sequenced, the full variable domain is KAGVTQTPRYLIKTRGQQVTLSCSPISGHRSVSWYQQTPGQGLQFLFEYFSETQRNKGNFPGRFSGRQFSNSRSEMNVSTLELGDSALYLCASSYDRGGDTEAFFGQGTRLTVV.